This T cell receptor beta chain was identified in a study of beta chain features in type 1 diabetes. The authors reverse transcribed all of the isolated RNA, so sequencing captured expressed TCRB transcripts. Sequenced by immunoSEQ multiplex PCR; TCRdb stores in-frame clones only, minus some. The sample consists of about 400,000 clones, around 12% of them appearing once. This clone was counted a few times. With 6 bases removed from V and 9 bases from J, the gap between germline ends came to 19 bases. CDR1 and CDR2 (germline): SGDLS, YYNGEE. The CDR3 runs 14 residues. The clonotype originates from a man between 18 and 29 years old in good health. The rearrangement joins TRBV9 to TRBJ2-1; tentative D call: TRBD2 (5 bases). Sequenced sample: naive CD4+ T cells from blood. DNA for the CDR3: TGTGCCAGCACGGTCGCGCGAGGGCCAGGTGAGCAGTTCTTC. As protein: CASTVARGPGEQFF. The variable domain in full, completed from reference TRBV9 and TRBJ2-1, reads DSGVTQTPKHLITATGQRVTLRCSPRSGDLSVYWYQQSLDQGLQFLIQYYNGEERAKGNILERFSAQQFPDLHSELNLSSLELGDSALYFCASTVARGPGEQFFGPGTRLTVL.